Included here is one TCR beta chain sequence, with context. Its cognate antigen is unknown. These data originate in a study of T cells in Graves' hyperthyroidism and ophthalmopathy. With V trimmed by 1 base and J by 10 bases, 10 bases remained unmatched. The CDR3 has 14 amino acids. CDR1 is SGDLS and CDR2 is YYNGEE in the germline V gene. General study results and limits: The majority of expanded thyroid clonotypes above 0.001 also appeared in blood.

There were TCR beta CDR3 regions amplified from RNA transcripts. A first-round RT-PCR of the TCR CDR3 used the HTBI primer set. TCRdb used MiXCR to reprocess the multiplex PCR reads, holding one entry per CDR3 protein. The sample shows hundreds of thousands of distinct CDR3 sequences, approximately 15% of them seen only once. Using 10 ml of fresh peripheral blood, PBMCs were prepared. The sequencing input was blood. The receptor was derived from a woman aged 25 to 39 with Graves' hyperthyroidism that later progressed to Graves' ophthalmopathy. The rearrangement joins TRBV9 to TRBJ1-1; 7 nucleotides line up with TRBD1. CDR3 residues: CASSVSTGTALAFF. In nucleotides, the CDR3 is TGTGCCAGCAGCGTATCAACCGGGACAGCCCTAGCTTTCTTT.